This T cell receptor beta chain was sequenced in a study of T cell changes during pregnancy in multiple sclerosis. Libraries were prepared by immunoSEQ multiplex PCR; TCRdb keeps only in-frame clonotypes and omits some of them. The sample records under 45,000 clones, about 95% being singletons. The germline gives CDR1 SEHNR, CDR2 FQNEAQ (reference sequence). Trimming shortened V by 2 bases and J by 0 bases, and 10 bases separated the two germline ends. This CDR3 contains 15 residues. This TCR was sampled from a female donor with multiple sclerosis, enrolled in a pregnancy study. The sequencing here drew on peripheral blood, taken in the second trimester of pregnancy. V gene TRBV7-9 combines with J gene TRBJ1-1; D is unresolved. Here the CDR3 reads CASSLLRDMNTEAFF. CDR3 DNA sequence: TGTGCCAGCAGCTTATTGAGAGATATGAACACTGAAGCTTTCTTT.